The 22 T cell receptor beta chains in this list originate from one sample, sequenced in a study of shared clonotypes between healthy human individuals. Method: immunoSEQ multiplex PCR; TCRdb's copy keeps in-frame clones and lacks some. The table has around 1.6 million clones, 98% seen once; the top ten hold approximately 0.45%. Sequenced: naive CD4+ T cells sorted from blood. Regarding subset: CD45RA+ positively selected. The receptors were sampled from a young man in good health.

This rearrangement joins TRBV6-6 to TRBJ2-7, with a possible D match to TRBD2 (6 bases). The CDR3 is 16 amino acids. Germline-derived CDR1 and CDR2 are MNHNY and SVGAGI (reference sequence). Between the trimmed V and J ends, which lost 0 bases and 3 bases, there was a span of 15 bases. The CDR3 DNA sequence: TGTGCCAGCAGTTACTCACGACTAGATTCTAGCTACGAGCAGTACTTC. This sequence encodes CASSYSRLDSSYEQYF.

The rearrangement joins TRBV9 to TRBJ2-5; unclear D gene. Germline CDR1 and CDR2: SGDLS and YYNGEE. CDR3 length: 13 amino acids. The ends were cut back, 6 bases at V and 2 bases at J, with 11 bases in the middle. The CDR3 region is CASNLYGQETQYF. CDR3 nucleotide sequence: TGTGCCAGCAATCTCTACGGTCAAGAGACCCAGTACTTC.

The J gene is TRBJ2-2, the V gene TRBV2; D might be TRBD1 or TRBD2, each matching 5 bases. The ends were cut back, 3 bases at V and 6 bases at J, with 11 bases in the middle. CDR1 is SNHLY and CDR2 is FYNNEI in the germline V gene. The CDR3 totals 14 residues. CDR3 sequence: CASSDIQGPGELFF. The CDR3 region has the DNA TGTGCCAGCAGTGATATCCAGGGACCCGGGGAGCTGTTTTTT.

This chain uses TRBV21-1 with TRBJ1-5; TRBD1 is the table's D call and was not checked against the DNA. TRBV21-1 is described as a pseudogene. The CDR3 sequence is 18 residues long. CDR3 in DNA: TGTGCCAGCTCCAAATCCAAAAAGCAGGGGGCATTATGTCAGCCCCAGCATTTT. It encodes CASSKSKKQGALCQPQHF.

This chain links TRBV4-3 with TRBJ1-5; 8 nucleotides align to TRBD1. Trimming at V came to 2 bases and at J to 2 bases, leaving 5 bases not matched to a gene. Germline CDR1 reads LGHNA; CDR2 reads YSLEER. The CDR3 has 16 residues. The CDR3 protein is CASSQSPGQGNQPQHF. For the CDR3, the DNA is TGCGCCAGCAGCCAATCACCGGGACAGGGCAATCAGCCCCAGCATTTT.

This sequence joins TRBV7-2 and TRBJ2-7; D might be TRBD1 (5 bases). V dropped 3 bases and J dropped 4 bases, with 7 bases sitting between them. In germline, CDR1 is SGHTA, CDR2 FQGNSA. The CDR3 length is 12 residues. CDR3 residues: CASSFQGYEQYF. The CDR3 DNA reads as TGTGCCAGCAGCTTCCAGGGATACGAGCAGTACTTC.

J is TRBJ1-5 and V is TRBV6-6, with a tentative D call TRBD1 (5 bases). The CDR3 length is 13 residues. Germline-derived CDR1 and CDR2 are MNHNY and SVGAGI (reference sequence). Trimming cost V 7 bases and J 7 bases, with 14 bases left between them. CDR3 amino acids: CASTSGSPQPQHF. CDR3 nucleotides: TGTGCCAGCACCTCAGGGTCCCCACAGCCCCAGCATTTT.

The V call is TRBV28, the J call TRBJ1-2; D ambiguous. V was clipped by 9 bases and J by 1 base, with 15 bases between them. Per the germline V gene, CDR1 is MDHEN and CDR2 is SYDVKM. CDR3 length equals 14 residues. The CDR3: CASLPSRGNYGYTF. CDR3 in DNA: TGTGCCAGTCTGCCCAGCCGGGGTAACTATGGCTACACCTTC.

This clone was observed a single time. CDR3 coding DNA: TGCGCCAGCAGCCCCTCCCCCCGCGGTAGGGAACGAACAGATACGCAGTATTTT. Amino acids: CASSPSPRGRERTDTQYF. The chain couples TRBV5-1 to TRBJ2-3, with no clear D. The CDR3 sequence is 18 residues long. V was clipped by 4 bases and J by 3 bases, with 24 bases between them. Germline CDR1 reads SGHRS; CDR2 reads YFSETQ.

The chain couples TRBV6-4 to TRBJ2-1; D is unresolved. This CDR3 is built from 15 residues. V was clipped by 4 bases and J by 2 bases, with 12 bases between them. Looked up from germline, CDR1 is MRHNA and CDR2 is SNTAGT. This chain's CDR3 is CASSVNGGTYNEQFF. CDR3 in DNA: TGTGCCAGCAGTGTTAATGGCGGAACCTACAATGAGCAGTTCTTC.

In this sample, this clone turned up once. The chain uses TRBV5-6 and TRBJ1-1; D may be TRBD1 (6 bases). V was shortened by 5 bases and J by 4 bases, with 18 bases between the two germline ends. CDR3 length: 15 amino acids. CDR1 and CDR2 (germline): SGHDT, YYEEEE. The CDR3 DNA is TGTGCCAGCAGTACACAGGGACCCTCGGGCACTGAAGCTTTCTTT. Its translation is CASSTQGPSGTEAFF.

The chain joins TRBV7-9 to TRBJ2-7; 12 bases match TRBD2. V shed 0 bases, J shed 6 bases, and the junction held 6 bases outside the gene matches. There are 16 residues in the CDR3. Looked up from germline, CDR1 is SEHNR and CDR2 is FQNEAQ (reference sequence). The CDR3 spells CASSLALAGGPSEQYF. CDR3 nucleotide sequence: TGTGCCAGCAGCTTAGCGCTAGCGGGAGGGCCTTCCGAGCAGTACTTC.

This clone came up once. This chain links TRBV11-1 with TRBJ2-1; no firm D call. V was cut by 1 base and J by 7 bases, with 11 bases left in between. Germline CDR1 and CDR2: SGHAT and FQDESV (reference sequence). CDR3 length: 14 amino acids. Here the CDR3 reads CASSLETFGNEQFF. CDR3 sequence (DNA): TGTGCCAGCAGCTTAGAGACATTCGGTAATGAGCAGTTCTTC.

This chain uses TRBV29-1 with TRBJ2-7, with 7 bases identical to TRBD1. Germline lookup yields CDR1 SQVTM and CDR2 ANQGSEA. The CDR3 has 12 residues. The V and J ends lost 3 bases and 5 bases, in that order; junction bases with no gene match: 4. CDR3 sequence reads: CSVDRGFDEQYF. CDR3 sequence (DNA): TGCAGCGTTGACAGGGGGTTCGACGAGCAGTACTTC.

This clone was seen once. The rearrangement links TRBV21-1 to TRBJ1-1. TRBV21-1 is a pseudogene locus. The CDR3 has 18 amino acids. The CDR3 nucleotides are TGTGCCAGCAGCAAAGCTTATAAACGGGTCTTCTTTCATGGAAGGGCTTTCTTT. Amino acids: CASSKAYKRVFFHGRAFF.

V is TRBV9 and J is TRBJ2-3; TRBD2 aligns across 10 bases. V dropped 0 bases and J dropped 4; count of bases not matched to a gene: 8. Germline CDR1 is SGDLS and CDR2 is YYNGEE. The CDR3 loop spans 17 amino acids. CDR3 loop: CASSVAGSGRLADTQYF. DNA of the CDR3: TGTGCCAGCAGCGTAGCGGGTAGCGGGAGGTTAGCAGATACGCAGTATTTT.

The rearrangement joins TRBV5-6 to TRBJ1-1; 8 nucleotides agree with TRBD1. With 5 bases clipped from V and 1 base from J, the junction kept 4 bases outside the gene matches. Germline CDR1 is SGHDT and CDR2 is YYEEEE. The CDR3 is made up of 14 amino acids. CDR3 DNA sequence: TGTGCCAGCAGTGGGGACAGGAGGAACACTGAAGCTTTCTTT. This codes for CASSGDRRNTEAFF.

The gene calls are TRBV5-4 and TRBJ1-4; 8 bases match TRBD1. CDR1 is SGHNT and CDR2 is YYREEE in the germline V gene (reference sequence). The CDR3 covers 14 residues. Trimming took 4 bases from V and 8 from J; bases not matched to a gene: 7. CDR3 nucleotides: TGTGCCAGCAGCCTGCTCGGACAGGGAGAAAAACTGTTTTTT. This encodes CASSLLGQGEKLFF.

The CDR3 sequence is CASVDRGRSSGNTIYF. For the CDR3, the DNA is TGTGCCAGCGTTGACAGGGGTCGAAGCTCTGGAAACACCATATATTTT. V is TRBV11-2 and J is TRBJ1-3, with 8 positions matching TRBD1. Germline CDR1 and CDR2: SGHAT and FQNNGV. V lost 8 bases, J lost 0 bases, and 9 bases stayed unmatched. The CDR3 length is 16 residues.

The chain carries TRBV5-5 and TRBJ2-7, with 10 bases matching TRBD2. Germline V gene sequence: CDR1 SGHKS, CDR2 YYEKEE (reference sequence). The ends lost 0 bases at V and 3 bases at J; junction bases unmatched: 12. The CDR3 sequence is 18 residues long. The CDR3 region is CASSLDQREGLPLYEQYF. In nucleotides, the CDR3 is TGTGCCAGCAGCTTGGACCAGCGGGAGGGCCTTCCCCTCTACGAGCAGTACTTC. The whole variable domain, filled in from reference TRBV5-5 and TRBJ2-7, reads DAGVTQSPTHLIKTRGQQVTLRCSPISGHKSVSWYQQVLGQGPQFIFQYYEKEERGRGNFPDRFSARQFPNYSSELNVNALLLGDSALYLCASSLDQREGLPLYEQYFGPGTRLTVT.

Here the CDR3 reads CASSETAVGSYNEQFF. CDR3 nucleotide sequence: TGTGCCAGCAGTGAGACGGCTGTCGGGTCCTACAATGAGCAGTTCTTC. V is TRBV6-4 and J is TRBJ2-1; D is unresolved. Germline assignment: CDR1 MRHNA and CDR2 SNTAGT. V was clipped by 3 bases and J by 1 base, with 13 bases between them. This CDR3 region has 16 residues.

Written as DNA, the CDR3 is TGCGCCAGCAGCTTAGACGGACCCTCCTACGAGCAGTACTTC. Translated: CASSLDGPSYEQYF. This sequence joins TRBV5-1 and TRBJ2-7; D unresolved. The germline gives CDR1 SGHRS, CDR2 YFSETQ. This CDR3 comprises 14 residues. Trimming removed 2 bases from V and 0 bases from J, with 9 bases in between.